A selection of T cell receptor beta chains follows, all from one sample in a study of blood T cell repertoires in COVID-19. This table comes from immunoSEQ multiplex PCR, and its TCRdb copy is limited to in-frame clones, with some not included. This sample has around 160,000 clones, with around four fifths found just once. Sequencing used peripheral blood. The receptors were sampled from a human donor in a cohort sampled during active COVID-19. Each CDR3 is given with its conserved first and last residue. Each record gives: D gene, J gene, clone size, V gene, CDR3 protein, CDR3 DNA. A D gene is named only where the DNA matches it firmly. Only some rows state a clone size, as once, few, many or a class for expanded clones.

TRBD1,TRBJ1-1,NA,TRBV5-3,CARSGTGVGTEAFF,TGTGCCAGAAGCGGGACAGGGGTTGGCACTGAAGCTTTCTTT
NA,TRBJ1-6,NA,TRBV7-2,CASSLGRGYNSPLHF,TGTGCCAGCAGCTTAGGAAGGGGCTATAATTCACCCCTCCACTTT
NA,TRBJ1-2,once,TRBV28,CASTLGGETGGYTF,TGTGCCAGCACCCTGGGAGGGGAGACGGGGGGCTACACCTTC
NA,TRBJ2-6,NA,TRBV6-2/TRBV6-3,CASSSLTGRGSSGANVLTF,TGTGCCAGCAGTTCCCTCACCGGAAGGGGGAGCTCTGGGGCCAACGTCCTGACTTTC
NA,TRBJ1-4,NA,TRBV5-1,CASSLIAGGGGEKLFF,TGCGCCAGCAGCTTGATCGCTGGGGGGGGCGGTGAAAAACTGTTTTTT
NA,TRBJ1-6,NA,TRBV4-1,CASSQEKRPGNSPLHF,TGCGCCAGCAGCCAAGAGAAGAGACCGGGGAATTCACCCCTCCACTTT
TRBD1,TRBJ1-1,NA,TRBV5-1,CASSLGTGGFNTEAFF,TGCGCCAGCAGCCTCGGGACAGGGGGCTTTAACACTGAAGCTTTCTTT
TRBD1,TRBJ2-3,NA,TRBV7-8,CASSLGGQGGTDTQYF,TGTGCCAGCAGCTTAGGGGGACAGGGGGGAACAGATACGCAGTATTTT
NA,TRBJ1-5,NA,TRBV11-2,CASSLRGSSNQPQHF,TGTGCCAGCAGCTTGAGAGGGAGTAGCAATCAGCCCCAGCATTTT
TRBD1,TRBJ1-5,NA,TRBV7-2,CASSEDRGGQPQHF,TGTGCCAGCAGCGAGGACAGGGGTGGTCAGCCCCAGCATTTT
NA,TRBJ2-3,NA,TRBV11-3,CASSPTTRSTDTQYF,TGTGCCAGCAGCCCGACTACCCGGAGCACAGATACGCAGTATTTT
NA,TRBJ2-3,once,TRBV29-1,CSVDHADTQYF,TGCAGCGTTGACCACGCGGATACGCAGTATTTT
NA,TRBJ2-7,NA,TRBV28,CASKGARRVGGLTYEQYF,TGTGCCAGCAAGGGGGCCAGGCGCGTGGGGGGCCTAACCTACGAGCAGTACTTC
TRBD1,TRBJ1-1,NA,TRBV5-8,CASSQGQGYTEAFF,TGTGCCAGCTCCCAAGGACAGGGGTATACTGAAGCTTTCTTT
TRBD2,TRBJ2-5,NA,TRBV5-1,CASSSYSGGQYF,TGCGCCAGCAGCTCTTATAGCGGGGGCCAGTACTTC
NA,TRBJ1-5,few,TRBV19,CASSIPGDLVPQHF,TGTGCCAGTAGTATACCGGGGGATTTGGTTCCCCAGCATTTT
TRBD1,TRBJ2-1,NA,TRBV19,CASSFTGAEQFF,TGTGCCAGTAGCTTCACAGGGGCTGAGCAGTTCTTC
TRBD1,TRBJ2-7,NA,TRBV3-1/TRBV3-2,CASSQPGQGGEQYF,TGTGCCAGCAGCCAACCGGGACAGGGAGGCGAGCAGTACTTC
NA,TRBJ1-5,NA,TRBV7-2,CASSLVGGDNQPQHF,TGTGCCAGCAGCTTAGTGGGGGGGGACAATCAGCCCCAGCATTTT
NA,TRBJ1-6,NA,TRBV7-2,CASSLGGRINSPLHF,TGTGCCAGCAGCTTAGGAGGGCGGATTAATTCACCCCTCCACTTT
NA,TRBJ1-2,NA,TRBV4-3,CASSRGDRANYGYTF,TGCGCCAGCAGCCGGGGGGACCGAGCTAACTATGGCTACACCTTC
NA,TRBJ1-3,NA,TRBV30,CAWSPGPGGNTIYF,TGTGCCTGGAGCCCGGGCCCAGGGGGAAACACCATATATTTT
NA,TRBJ1-5,NA,TRBV3-1/TRBV3-2,CASSQDWGPDQPQHF,TGTGCCAGCAGCCAAGATTGGGGGCCCGATCAGCCCCAGCATTTT
NA,TRBJ2-7,NA,TRBV5-1,CASSSGHLTHEQYF,TGCGCCAGCAGCTCGGGACACCTTACCCACGAGCAGTACTTC
TRBD1,TRBJ2-7,NA,TRBV18,CASSPGQAASYEQYF,TGTGCCAGCTCTCCGGGACAGGCCGCCTCCTACGAGCAGTACTTC
TRBD2,TRBJ2-1,NA,TRBV30,CAWSTRLAGAYNEQFF,TGTGCCTGGAGTACCCGACTAGCGGGGGCCTACAATGAGCAGTTCTTC
NA,TRBJ1-2,few,TRBV18,CASSSSEGRVLGYTF,TGTGCCAGCTCATCTTCCGAGGGAAGGGTCCTTGGCTACACCTTC
NA,TRBJ1-2,few,TRBV12-3/TRBV12-4,CASSPVGNYGYTF,TGTGCCAGCAGTCCCGTCGGTAACTATGGCTACACCTTC
TRBD2,TRBJ2-1,NA,TRBV11-3,CASSTRLAGAPAEQFF,TGTGCCAGCAGCACCAGACTAGCGGGGGCCCCGGCTGAGCAGTTCTTC
TRBD2,TRBJ2-2,NA,TRBV5-1,CASSLAGGGNTGELFF,TGCGCCAGCAGCTTGGCCGGCGGGGGGAACACCGGGGAGCTGTTTTTT
NA,TRBJ1-2,NA,TRBV19,CASSLQAAGYTF,TGTGCCAGTAGTCTCCAAGCGGCTGGCTACACCTTC
NA,TRBJ2-2,NA,TRBV6-5,CASSSVGMANTGELFF,TGTGCCAGCAGTTCGGTCGGGATGGCGAACACCGGGGAGCTGTTTTTT
NA,TRBJ2-3,once,TRBV7-8,CASSLGAATDTQYF,TGTGCCAGCAGCTTAGGGGCTGCCACAGATACGCAGTATTTT
NA,TRBJ1-6,NA,TRBV11-2,CASSPGEGSPLHF,TGTGCCAGCAGCCCAGGGGAGGGATCACCCCTCCACTTT
NA,TRBJ1-3,once,TRBV7-9,CASSLEGIPPSGNTIYF,TGTGCCAGCAGCTTGGAGGGCATTCCCCCCTCTGGAAACACCATATATTTT
NA,TRBJ1-1,NA,TRBV5-4,CASSLGAGVAFF,TGTGCCAGCAGCTTGGGTGCGGGGGTAGCTTTCTTT
NA,TRBJ1-1,NA,TRBV10-3,CAISGQSGMNTEAFF,TGTGCCATCAGTGGACAGAGTGGCATGAACACTGAAGCTTTCTTT
TRBD1,TRBJ2-5,NA,TRBV6-5,CASSYSGQGETQYF,TGTGCCAGCAGTTACTCGGGACAGGGGGAGACCCAGTACTTC
TRBD2,TRBJ2-3,once,TRBV9,CASSSRLASVDTQYF,TGTGCCAGCAGCTCCCGACTAGCGTCGGTAGATACGCAGTATTTT
TRBD1,TRBJ1-1,NA,TRBV4-1,CASSPRGRGLNTEAFF,TGCGCCAGCAGCCCTAGGGGCAGGGGGCTGAACACTGAAGCTTTCTTT
NA,TRBJ2-1,many,TRBV7-9,CASSLVNRGGGVGEQFF,TGTGCCAGCAGCTTAGTAAACAGGGGAGGAGGTGTGGGTGAGCAGTTCTTC